The T cell receptor (beta chain) described here comes from a study of blood T cell repertoires in COVID-19. Study-wide background: Sources were T cells, B-cell-depleted T cells, or PBMCs; the material itself was cDNA or gDNA.

Cohort placement rested on clinical history that participants reported themselves. This CDR3 contains 18 residues. Germline V gene sequence: CDR1 SEHNR, CDR2 FQNEAQ (reference sequence). J was trimmed by 1 base and V by 5 bases; bases with no gene match: 9. As originally analysed: Reference gene primer amplification gave nucleated cell count estimates. Clones were sequenced by immunoSEQ multiplex PCR, and TCRdb holds only the in-frame ones, with some missing. V and J calls and clone size are given by that table; D and trimming were obtained from the DNA. Here the sample spans approximately 360,000 clones, approximately 87% being singletons.

This sequence originates from a man aged 40-49 years in a cohort exposed to, infected with or recovered from COVID-19 (not recorded which). J is TRBJ2-3 and V is TRBV7-9, with TRBD2 matching over 13 bases. The sample comprised PBMCs or T cells enriched from blood (not recorded which). The CDR3 sequence: CASSPLAGGVLGTDTQYF. The CDR3 DNA sequence: TGTGCCAGCAGCCCACTAGCGGGAGGGGTTTTGGGCACAGATACGCAGTATTTT.